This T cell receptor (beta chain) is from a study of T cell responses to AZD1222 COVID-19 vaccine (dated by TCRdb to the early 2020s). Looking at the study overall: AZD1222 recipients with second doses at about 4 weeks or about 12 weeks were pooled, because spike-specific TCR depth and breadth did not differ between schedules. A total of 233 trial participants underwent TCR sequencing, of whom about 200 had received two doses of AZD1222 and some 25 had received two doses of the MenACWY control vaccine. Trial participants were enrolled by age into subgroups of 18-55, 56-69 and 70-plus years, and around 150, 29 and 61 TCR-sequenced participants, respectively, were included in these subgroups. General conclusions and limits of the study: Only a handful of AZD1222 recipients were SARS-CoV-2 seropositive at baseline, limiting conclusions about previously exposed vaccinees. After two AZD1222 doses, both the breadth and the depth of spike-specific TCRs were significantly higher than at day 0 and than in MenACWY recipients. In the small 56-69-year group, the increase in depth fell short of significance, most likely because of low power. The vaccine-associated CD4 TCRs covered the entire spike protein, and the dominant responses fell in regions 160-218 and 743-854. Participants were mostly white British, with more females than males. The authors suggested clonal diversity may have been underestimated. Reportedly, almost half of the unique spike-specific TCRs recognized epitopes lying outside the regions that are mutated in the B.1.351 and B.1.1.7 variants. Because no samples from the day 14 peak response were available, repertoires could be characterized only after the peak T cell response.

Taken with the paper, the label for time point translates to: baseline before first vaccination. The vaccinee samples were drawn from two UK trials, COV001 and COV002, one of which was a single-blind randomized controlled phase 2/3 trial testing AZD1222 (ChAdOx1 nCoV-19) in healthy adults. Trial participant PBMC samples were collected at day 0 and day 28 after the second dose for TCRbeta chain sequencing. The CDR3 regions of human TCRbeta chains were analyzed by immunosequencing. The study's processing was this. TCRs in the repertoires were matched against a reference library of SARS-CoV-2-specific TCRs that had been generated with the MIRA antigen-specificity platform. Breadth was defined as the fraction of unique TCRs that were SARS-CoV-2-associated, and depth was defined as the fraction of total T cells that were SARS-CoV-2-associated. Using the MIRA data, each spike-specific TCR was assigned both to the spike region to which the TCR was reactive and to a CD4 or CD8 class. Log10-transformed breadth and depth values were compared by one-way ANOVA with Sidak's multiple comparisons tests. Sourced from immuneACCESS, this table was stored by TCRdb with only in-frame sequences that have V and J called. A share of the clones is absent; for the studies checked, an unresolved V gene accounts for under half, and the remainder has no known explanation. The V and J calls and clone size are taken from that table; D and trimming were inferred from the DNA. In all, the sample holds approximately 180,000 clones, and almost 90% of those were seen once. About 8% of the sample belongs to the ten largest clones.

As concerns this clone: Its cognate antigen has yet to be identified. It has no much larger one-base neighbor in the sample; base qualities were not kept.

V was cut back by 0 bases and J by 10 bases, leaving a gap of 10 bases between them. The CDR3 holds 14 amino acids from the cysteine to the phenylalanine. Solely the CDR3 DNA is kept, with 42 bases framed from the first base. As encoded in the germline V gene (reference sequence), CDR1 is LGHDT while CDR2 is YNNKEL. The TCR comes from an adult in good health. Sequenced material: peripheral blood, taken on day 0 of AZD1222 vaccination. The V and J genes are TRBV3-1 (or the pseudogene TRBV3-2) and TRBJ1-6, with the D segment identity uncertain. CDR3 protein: CASSQDGRRSPLHF. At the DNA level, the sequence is TGTGCCAGCAGCCAAGATGGTCGGAGATCACCCCTCCACTTT.